This T cell receptor (beta chain) originates from a study of human T cells and chemical hapten exposure. The library attached unique molecular identifiers to individual cDNA molecules. Each CDR3 protein gets one entry after TCRdb re-called the RACE reads with MiXCR. The table includes about 42,000 distinct CDR3 sequences, around 12% detected once. The time point here: pre-sensitization, week 0. Documented treatment: therapeutic diphenylcyclopropenone sensitization with weekly scalp DPC. This clonotype was counted at least ten times. CDR1 MDHEN and CDR2 SYDVKM come from the germline V gene. This CDR3 contains 17 residues. The V segment lost 3 bases and the J segment 0 bases; nucleotides outside the gene matches: 3.

Sample: whole blood, taken in connection with sensitization to the hapten diphenylcyclopropenone (DPC). This TCR was recovered from a woman aged 25 to 39 with alopecia areata. Some clones in this sample may be carry-over from other donors' samples. The chain is built from TRBV28 and TRBJ2-1, with 12 bases that match TRBD2. CDR3 in DNA: TGTGCCAGCAGTTTCACTAGCGGGAGGAGCTCCTACAATGAGCAGTTCTTC. Translation gives CASSFTSGRSSYNEQFF.